This entry lists 11 T cell receptor beta chains sequenced from one sample in a study of blood T cell repertoires in COVID-19. The protocol was immunoSEQ multiplex PCR, while the TCRdb copy is restricted to in-frame clones and leaves out a portion. The sample contains around 180,000 clones, under 85% of which appear only once. What was sequenced was peripheral blood. The receptor set was obtained from a man in his sixties with active or convalescent COVID-19.

This clone has a handful of counts. Distinct nucleotide sequences in the sample also encode this CDR3. The CDR3 loop reads CASSDQYNQPQHF. The CDR3 region has the DNA TGTGCCAGCAGTGATCAGTATAATCAGCCCCAGCATTTT. V is TRBV2 and J is TRBJ1-5; D is uncertain. With 3 bases removed from V and 4 bases from J, the gap between germline ends came to 7 bases. The CDR3 is made up of 13 amino acids. In germline, CDR1 is SNHLY, CDR2 FYNNEI.

The J gene is TRBJ2-7, the V gene TRBV6-4, with TRBD1 matching 10 bases. Germline V gene sequence: CDR1 MRHNA, CDR2 SNTAGT. The CDR3 is 17 amino acids. With V trimmed by 6 bases and J by 4 bases, 15 bases remained unmatched. CDR3 DNA sequence: TGTGCCAGCAGCGAGTGGGGGACCGGGACAGGGGCTTACGAGCAGTACTTC. Translation gives CASSEWGTGTGAYEQYF.

V and J are TRBV29-1 and TRBJ1-1, with D uncertain. From germline, CDR1 is SQVTM and CDR2 ANQGSEA. There are 10 residues in the CDR3. Trimming cost V 6 bases and J 8 bases, with 10 bases left between them. CDR3 sequence (DNA): TGCAGCGTGGGCACTAGAGAAGCTTTCTTT. This gives the protein CSVGTREAFF.

This clone was counted a single time. The rearrangement joins TRBV7-2 to TRBJ1-5, with D possibly matching TRBD1 (5 bases). V was cut by 5 bases and J by 1 base, with 15 bases left in between. Germline V gene lookup returns CDR1 SGHTA and CDR2 FQGNSA. The CDR3 length is 16 residues. In DNA, the CDR3 is TGTGCCAGCAGCCCCTGGGGCACACCCAGCAATCAGCCCCAGCATTTT. This translates into CASSPWGTPSNQPQHF.

The chain has TRBV20-1 and TRBJ2-5, with TRBD2 matching 13 bases. CDR3 length: 16 residues. V lost 3 bases to trimming and J lost 5 bases; unmatched junction nucleotides: 9. Germline values: CDR1 DFQATT, CDR2 SNEGSKA (reference sequence). The CDR3 nucleotides are TGCAGTGCTAGTCGGACTAGCGGGAGTTTAATGGAGACCCAGTACTTC. Amino acid sequence: CSASRTSGSLMETQYF.

The rearrangement links TRBV6-5 to TRBJ2-5; 15 positions match TRBD2. This CDR3 is built from 14 residues. V trimming: 9 bases; J trimming: 5 bases; junction bases outside the gene matches: 4. Germline V lookup: CDR1 MNHEY, CDR2 SVGAGI. The CDR3 bases are TGTGCCAGTCGAGGACTAGCGGGAGGGGAGACCCAGTACTTC. It translates to CASRGLAGGETQYF.

This clone has just one count. The chain links TRBV27 to TRBJ1-5; unclear D gene. The germline CDR1 and CDR2 sequences are MNHEY and SMNVEV (reference sequence). Deletions cut 5 bases from V and 3 bases from J, with 8 bases between. The CDR3 is 13 residues long. The DNA of the CDR3 is TGTGCCAGCAGTCAGGCCCCCAATCAGCCCCAGCATTTT. Its protein is CASSQAPNQPQHF.

V is TRBV9 and J is TRBJ1-4; 7 positions agree with TRBD1. This CDR3 spans 15 amino acids. Trimming at V came to 2 bases and at J to 1 base, leaving 2 bases not matched to a gene. Germline CDR1 and CDR2: SGDLS and YYNGEE. DNA of the CDR3: TGTGCCAGCAGCGTTCACAGGGGAACTAATGAAAAACTGTTTTTT. Residues: CASSVHRGTNEKLFF.

V and J are TRBV18 and TRBJ1-2, with 9 bases that match TRBD1. The CDR3 totals 14 residues. CDR1 and CDR2 (germline): KGHSH, LQKENI. Trimming cost V 4 bases and J 5 bases; bases outside gene matches: 5. The CDR3 nucleotides read TGTGCCAGCTCACTCCCGGGACAGGGTTATGGCTACACCTTC. It codes for CASSLPGQGYGYTF.

This clone was seen many times. The chain couples TRBV19 to TRBJ1-3; D is undetermined. CDR3 length: 17 amino acids. The germline V gene has CDR1 LNHDA and CDR2 SQIVND (reference sequence). Deletions cut 9 bases from V and 0 bases from J, with 21 bases between. DNA of the CDR3: TGTGCCAGCACGAACCCAACCCTCATTAGCTCTGGAAACACCATATATTTT. This translates into CASTNPTLISSGNTIYF.

The chain joins TRBV24-1 to TRBJ2-1, with TRBD1 matching 7 bases. Germline CDR1 and CDR2: KGHDR and SFDVKD. Germline trimming cut 3 bases from V and 7 bases from J; bases unmatched to any gene: 5. There are 14 residues in the CDR3. The CDR3 reads CATSDVGQSNEQFF. The CDR3, as DNA: TGTGCCACCAGTGATGTGGGACAGTCTAATGAGCAGTTCTTC.